This TCR beta chain was recovered during a study of CDR3 diversity in severe acne. Trimming pared 5 bases from V and 4 bases from J, leaving 15 bases between. This CDR3 is built from 15 residues. The V gene's germline CDR1 is MNHEY and CDR2 SVGAGI. TCRdb re-called the PCR reads through MiXCR, storing one row per CDR3 protein. Of more than 70,000 distinct CDR3 sequences listed, under 55% are singletons. The rearrangement links TRBV6-5 to TRBJ1-5; unclear D gene. Input material: blood. The TCR sequence derives from a male donor with severe acne vulgaris. In DNA form, the CDR3 reads TGTGCCAGCAGTCACATAACTCAACGAAATCAGCCCCAGCATTTT. This translates into CASSHITQRNQPQHF.